This TCR beta chain derives from a study of post-analysis software for immune sequencing data. General study findings and limits: Higher frequency in patients than in controls was seen for about five TRBV segments, with TRBV5-6, TRBV5-1 and TRBV20-1 among them. Among multiple sclerosis patients, normalized Chao1 diversity was significantly below that of controls.

Points on this clonotype: What it binds is unknown.

Incorporated into the TCR beta cDNA libraries were unique molecular identifiers, which served to reduce PCR and sequencing biases. TCRdb independently ran MiXCR on the PCR reads; one entry per CDR3 protein. The data hold some 800,000 distinct CDR3 sequences, with approximately 44% observed a single time. The CDR3 has 14 amino acids. After removal of 7 bases from V and 4 bases from J, the junction contained 8 bases not matched to a gene. The germline gives CDR1 MNHNS, CDR2 SASEGT. The sequence came from a girl aged 5 to 17 with multiple sclerosis. The chain uses TRBV6-1 and TRBJ1-1, with TRBD1 identical over 8 bases. The specimen was blood. CDR3 sequence reads: CASTQTGVRTEAFF. The CDR3 bases are TGTGCCAGCACCCAGACAGGGGTACGCACTGAAGCTTTCTTT.